These 8 T cell receptor beta chains came from one sample sequenced in a study of vaccination effects on CD4 cells after COVID-19. Repertoires were generated with immunoSEQ multiplex PCR, while TCRdb's copy carries only in-frame clones and drops some. This table has 70,000 or so clones, under 85% appearing once. Before sequencing took place, the ViraFEST assay used viral peptide pools to expand antigen-specific CD4+ T cells. CD4+ T cell isolation took place after approximately 11 days of culture. Vaccine recipients lacked prior SARS-CoV-2 infection and had negative nucleocapsid antibodies. These receptors have no identified antigens. The sequences come from CD4+ T cells from PBMCs cultured with HCoV-NL63 spike peptides, collected before COVID-19 vaccination. The receptor source for this set is a human donor who received a COVID-19 vaccine.

This rearrangement joins TRBV19 to TRBJ2-5; D is ambiguous. Trimming stripped 6 bases from V and 7 bases from J, with 15 bases between. Germline V lookup: CDR1 LNHDA, CDR2 SQIVND (reference sequence). The length of the CDR3 is 13 residues. CDR3 amino acids: CASRSNSVGTQYF. DNA of the CDR3: TGTGCCAGTAGGAGTAACAGTGTAGGGACCCAGTACTTC.

The genes are TRBV6-5 and TRBJ2-2; 10 bases fit TRBD1. V lost 9 bases, J lost 4 bases, and 8 bases stayed unmatched. CDR3 length: 15 amino acids. The germline CDR1 and CDR2 sequences are MNHEY and SVGAGI. CDR3 sequence: CASRRDRGSTGELFF. Here the CDR3 DNA reads TGTGCCAGTCGAAGGGACAGGGGATCCACCGGGGAGCTGTTTTTT.

This chain links TRBV7-2 with TRBJ2-2, with D possibly being TRBD1 (6 bases). The V and J ends lost 3 bases and 5 bases respectively, with 22 bases between them. Germline-derived CDR1 and CDR2 are SGHTA and FQGNSA. This CDR3 has 18 residues. The CDR3 sequence is CASSLSRQRTVGTGELFF. In DNA, the CDR3 is TGTGCCAGCAGCTTGTCTCGTCAGAGGACAGTAGGGACCGGGGAGCTGTTTTTT.

V is TRBV5-1 and J is TRBJ1-4, with TRBD1 matching over 7 bases. Germline CDR1 and CDR2: SGHRS and YFSETQ. The CDR3 sequence is 14 residues long. V lost 3 bases and J lost 6; bases outside the gene matches: 5. The CDR3 bases are TGCGCCAGCAGCTCTAGGGGGCGCGATGAAAAACTGTTTTTT. Its protein is CASSSRGRDEKLFF.

This chain connects TRBV7-2 to TRBJ2-3; 9 positions match TRBD2. This CDR3 comprises 16 residues. The J segment lost 2 bases and the V segment lost 3 bases, leaving 6 bases of the junction unmatched. Germline V gives CDR1 SGHTA, CDR2 FQGNSA. Here the CDR3 reads CASSFRGGADTDTQYF. CDR3 DNA: TGTGCCAGCAGCTTTCGCGGGGGGGCCGACACAGATACGCAGTATTTT.

The genes are TRBV15 and TRBJ1-4; 9 bases align to TRBD1. Germline values: CDR1 LNHNV, CDR2 YYDKDF (reference sequence). After removal of 3 bases from V and 8 bases from J, the junction contained 10 bases not matched to a gene. The CDR3 is 16 amino acids. CDR3 in DNA: TGTGCCACCAGCAGGGCCGGGACAGGGAGGCGAGAAAAACTGTTTTTT. Translated, it gives CATSRAGTGRREKLFF.

The rearrangement uses TRBV6-5 and TRBJ2-7; possible D gene TRBD1, 5 bases. The CDR3 is made up of 14 amino acids. The V and J ends lost 6 bases and 7 bases respectively, with 19 bases between them. From germline, CDR1 is MNHEY and CDR2 SVGAGI. CDR3 nucleotide sequence: TGTGCCAGCAGATCCCCAATGTGGGGCCGTGAGCAGTACGTC. The encoded protein is CASRSPMWGREQYV.

This rearrangement joins TRBV11-2 to TRBJ2-7; D may correspond to TRBD1 or TRBD2 (6 bases each). The CDR3 has 15 amino acids. V was trimmed by 0 bases and J by 3 bases, leaving 12 bases between them. Germline-derived CDR1 and CDR2 are SGHAT and FQNNGV. CDR3 loop: CASSLDLGGNYEQYV. The CDR3 region has the DNA TGTGCCAGCAGCTTAGATTTAGGGGGGAACTACGAGCAGTACGTC.